This T cell receptor (beta chain) was captured in a study of blood T cell repertoires in COVID-19. The table came from immunoSEQ multiplex PCR; TCRdb's copy has only in-frame clones and leaves some out. In the table there are under 500,000 clones, around nine tenths of which are singletons. This CDR3 comprises 16 residues. The germline CDR1 and CDR2 sequences are MNHNS and SASEGT. The V segment lost 4 bases and the J segment 3 bases; nucleotides outside the gene matches: 7. This TCR was recovered from a woman aged 25 to 45 with acute or convalescent COVID-19. The sequenced material came from peripheral blood. V usage is TRBV6-1 and J usage is TRBJ2-4, with 9 bases aligning to TRBD1. The CDR3 region is CASSVTGGSGKNIQYF. CDR3 in DNA: TGTGCCAGCAGTGTCACAGGGGGCTCGGGCAAAAACATTCAGTACTTC.